This T cell receptor beta chain is drawn from a study of vaccination and CD4 T cells after COVID-19. Looking at the study overall: Six males and four females, two of them Hispanic, were enrolled as convalescents. Samples after vaccination came a median around eleven weeks past dose two, ranging 14 to 241.

One entry per CDR3 protein results from TCRdb running MiXCR on the PCR reads. The sample records 20,000 to 30,000 distinct CDR3 sequences, around 49% being singletons. Dates of positive PCR ran from March to December 2020, before US Alpha, Beta and Delta variants. Notes on the study in general: It was found that, in convalescent patients, 304 of 307 vaccine-specific clones were spike mono-reactive.

Turning to this clonotype: Its antigen remains unidentified.

Trimming removed 8 bases from V and 4 bases from J; junction bases left unmatched: 12. Germline V gives CDR1 MNHEY, CDR2 SVGEGT. This CDR3 is 16 amino acids long. Sequenced material: CD4+ T cells from blood, taken before SARS-CoV-2 vaccination. The sequence derives from a human donor who had recovered from COVID-19. The V gene is TRBV6-2 or TRBV6-3, the J gene TRBJ2-2, with 8 bases identical to TRBD2. This CDR3 is CASQGWGLERTGELFF. CDR3 DNA sequence: TGTGCCAGCCAGGGGTGGGGACTAGAGCGCACCGGGGAGCTGTTTTTT.